This TCR beta chain was retrieved from a study of blood T cell repertoires in COVID-19. Authors' processing steps: Nucleated cell counts were estimated from reference gene primer amplification. Clones were read by immunoSEQ multiplex PCR, and TCRdb kept only the in-frame ones, dropping some. For V, J and clone size, that table is used; D and trimming come from the DNA. The table lists around 300,000 clones, roughly 90% of them singletons. V was clipped by 5 bases and J by 4 bases, with 14 bases between them. CDR3 length equals 14 residues. Germline V lookup: CDR1 MNHEY, CDR2 SMNVEV (reference sequence). Clinical history as reported by participants underpinned cohort assignment. Recovered status in Cohort 3 required two negative PCRs, clearance, or symptom resolution.

V usage is TRBV27 and J usage is TRBJ1-2; possible D gene TRBD1, 6 bases. The TCR was taken from a woman aged 55-70 years who had recovered from COVID-19. Sequencing was performed on PBMCs or T cells enriched from blood (not recorded which). CDR3 bases: TGTGCCAGCAGTCCGACAGGACGGGGCTATGGCTACACCTTC. This gives the protein CASSPTGRGYGYTF.